What follows describes a single TCR beta chain. The antigen is not known. This may be a read error, as it is one base from a much larger clone. Amplification yielded TCR beta CDR3 regions, with RNA transcripts as the source. During a first-round RT-PCR of the TCR CDR3, the HTBI primer set was used. MiXCR was run by TCRdb on the multiplex PCR reads, yielding one entry per CDR3 protein. Among around 660,000 distinct CDR3 sequences listed, roughly 46% were seen once. Germline CDR1 SEHNR, CDR2 FQNEAQ (reference sequence). V was cut by 1 base and J by 4 bases, with 10 bases left in between. The CDR3 is 14 residues long. Uncontrolled infection, other autoimmune disease, pregnancy or lactation led to exclusion. Clinicians diagnosed patients from clinical symptoms, serum thyroxine and TRAb, thyroid ultrasound and orbital computed tomography. The sample is drawn from a study of T cells in Graves' hyperthyroidism and ophthalmopathy.

Study outcomes and limitations: Among clonotypes expanded in thyroid above 0.001, most were also found in blood. Model output signaled ophthalmopathy a median roughly 6.1 months ahead of onset.

The source material was peripheral blood or thyroid tissue (not recorded which). This rearrangement joins TRBV7-9 to TRBJ1-1, with D uncertain. The origin of this receptor is an adult man with Graves' disease, either hyperthyroidism or ophthalmopathy (not recorded which). In DNA, the CDR3 is TGTGCCAGCAGCTTAGTCGTCATGAGCACTGAAGCTTTCTTT. Encoded protein: CASSLVVMSTEAFF. The whole variable domain, filled in from reference TRBV7-9 and TRBJ1-1, reads DTGVSQNPRHKITKRGQNVTFRCDPISEHNRLYWYRQTLGQGPEFLTYFQNEAQLEKSRLLSDRFSAERPKGSFSTLEIQRTEQGDSAMYLCASSLVVMSTEAFFGQGTRLTVV.